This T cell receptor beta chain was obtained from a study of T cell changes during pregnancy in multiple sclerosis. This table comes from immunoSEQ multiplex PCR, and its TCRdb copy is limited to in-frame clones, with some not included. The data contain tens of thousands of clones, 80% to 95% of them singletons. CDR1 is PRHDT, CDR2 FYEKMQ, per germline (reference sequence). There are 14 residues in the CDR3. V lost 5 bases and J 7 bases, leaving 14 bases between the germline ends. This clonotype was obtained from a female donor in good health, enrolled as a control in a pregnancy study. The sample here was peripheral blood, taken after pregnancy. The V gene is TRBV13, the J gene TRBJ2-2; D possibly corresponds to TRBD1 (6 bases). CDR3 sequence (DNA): TGTGCCAGCAGCCGCACAGGGTATGACGGGGAGCTGTTTTTT. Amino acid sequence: CASSRTGYDGELFF. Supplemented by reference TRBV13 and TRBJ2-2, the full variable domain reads AAGVIQSPRHLIKEKRETATLKCYPIPRHDTVYWYQQGPGQDPQFLISFYEKMQSDKGSIPDRFSAQQFSDYHSELNMSSLELGDSALYFCASSRTGYDGELFFGEGSRLTVL.